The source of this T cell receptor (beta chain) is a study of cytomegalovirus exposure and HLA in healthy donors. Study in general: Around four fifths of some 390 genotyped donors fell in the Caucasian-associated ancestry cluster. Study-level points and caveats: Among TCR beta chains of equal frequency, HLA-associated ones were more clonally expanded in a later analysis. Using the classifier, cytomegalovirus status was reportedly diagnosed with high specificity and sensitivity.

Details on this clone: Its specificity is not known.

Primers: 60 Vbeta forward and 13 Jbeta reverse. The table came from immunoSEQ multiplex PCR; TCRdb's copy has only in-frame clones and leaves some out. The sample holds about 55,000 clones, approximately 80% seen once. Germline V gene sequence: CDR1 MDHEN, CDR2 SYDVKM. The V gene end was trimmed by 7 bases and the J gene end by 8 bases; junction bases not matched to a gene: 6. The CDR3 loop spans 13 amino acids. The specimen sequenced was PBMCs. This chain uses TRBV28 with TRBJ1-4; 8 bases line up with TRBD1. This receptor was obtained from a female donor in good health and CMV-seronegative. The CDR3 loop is CASTGQGGEKLFF. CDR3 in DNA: TGTGCCAGCACAGGACAGGGTGGCGAAAAACTGTTTTTT.